The T cell receptor (beta chain) described here comes from a study of T cells in Graves' hyperthyroidism and ophthalmopathy (dated by TCRdb to 2018 to 2020). Notes on the research overall: Peripheral blood was collected at initial diagnosis, before any treatment. TCR V-J signatures able to tell the groups apart were searched for in a discovery cohort of 90 to 100 patients, of whom around 42 had Graves' ophthalmopathy and about 55 had stable Graves' hyperthyroidism. Prospective prediction of ophthalmopathy was tested in an independent validation cohort of approximately 19 hyperthyroidism patients and some 17 patients who later progressed to ophthalmopathy. The approximately 90 discovery patients were randomly split 7:3 into training and test sets. The study also compared thyroid tissue and blood T-cell repertoires from about 6 Graves' hyperthyroidism patients. After blood sampling, hyperthyroidism patients were treated with methimazole at a starting dose of 30 mg daily, and ophthalmopathy patients were treated with high-dose intravenous methylprednisolone. The paper describes TCR Vbeta CDR3 sequencing of 130 to 150 peripheral blood samples, made up of some 40 ophthalmopathy patients, some 76 hyperthyroidism patients and 17 progressor patients.

The TCR beta CDR3 regions were amplified from RNA transcripts. The TCR CDR3 was subjected to a first round of RT-PCR using the HTBI primer set and the Qiagen OneStep RT-PCR kit. Libraries were constructed in a second round of multiplex PCR, after which size selection and purification were performed. Paired-end sequencing of the libraries was performed with 100 bp reads on an Illumina HiSeq2000. The study's own analysis went as follows. SOAPnuke was used to process the raw data, removing reads that contained adapters or uncalled bases, had a mean Phred below 15, or lacked an exact match to the constant primer or identifier. High-quality paired reads were merged using COPE v1.2.5, and each unique nucleotide sequence was defined as a clonotype. Clonotypes were aligned to IMGT TRBV, TRBD and TRBJ reference segments using MiTCR v1.1. Analysis was restricted to V-J combinations with a frequency above 0.0001, which covered about 99% of repertoires. A TCS score was defined as the ratio between F50 (clonal expansion) and ExV (chaos), using BLOSUM62-based TCRdist between CDR3 peptides within each V-J. Welch's t-statistics and random forest reduced 500 to 650 V-J features to roughly 13, which were used in a naive Bayes classifier (R e1071). TCRdb cleaned the public reads at Q25 with fastp, built clones with MiXCR and kept in-frame beta chains. Entries that share a CDR3 protein sequence are merged under the most common genes and DNA. Clone size and V and J calls follow TCRdb, not the original study. This sample has nearly 600,000 distinct CDR3 sequences in its table, and over 12% of those were observed once. The top ten clones comprise 7.1% of the sample.

Ophthalmopathy patients had moderately to severely active disease, with a Clinical Activity Score of 3 or more, a NOSPECS grade of 4 or more, and a disease duration of less than 3 months. Any patient with an uncontrolled infection, another autoimmune disease, pregnancy or lactation was excluded. Diagnoses relied on clinical symptoms, serum thyroxine and TRAb, thyroid ultrasound and orbital computed tomography. PBMCs were isolated from about 9.2 ml of fresh peripheral blood by Ficoll-Paque density gradient centrifugation. Total RNA was extracted using Trizol reagent, and RNA quality was assessed on an Agilent 2100 Bioanalyzer. This clonotype has just a few counts. Its antigen is not yet known. Base qualities were left out, and no much larger clone turns up one base away. CDR1 DFQATT and CDR2 SNEGSKA are derived from the germline V gene (reference sequence). The CDR3 goes from the cysteine to the phenylalanine over 13 residues. The entry retains the CDR3 DNA only, 39 bases that are in frame from base 1. The trim is 0 bases for V and 0 bases for J, with a gap of 5 bases between the germline ends.

The investigation overall reported the following: In validation, the model predicted progression to ophthalmopathy a median of roughly six months before onset, with around 70% sensitivity and 72.22% specificity. No statistical method was used to fix the sample size in advance, and group allocation was not hidden from the investigators. Most expanded thyroid clonotypes (frequency above 0.001) were also detected in blood, suggesting blood repertoires may reflect thyroid immune responses. A model built on a 13 V-J signature distinguished ophthalmopathy from stable hyperthyroidism, reaching around 90% sensitivity and 81.08% specificity in cross-validation and 80%/75% in testing.

Sequenced material: blood. The sequence derives from a woman between 18 and 30 years old with Graves' ophthalmopathy. The chain joins TRBV20-1 to TRBJ2-5, with the D gene call left open. This receptor has the CDR3 CSAREGNQETQYF. Read as DNA, the sequence is TGCAGTGCTAGAGAGGGGAACCAAGAGACCCAGTACTTC.